Presented here are 12 T cell receptor beta chains from one specimen sequenced in a study of CD8+CD57+ T cells in acquired aplastic anemia. Previously, flow cytometry had revealed CD8+CD57+ cell expansion in the patients chosen for sequencing. Profiling of TCR beta VDJ combinations and CDR3 sequences used genomic DNA as template. TCRdb independently ran MiXCR on the reads; one entry per CDR3 protein. Here the sample spans roughly 100,000 distinct CDR3 sequences, roughly 70% being singletons. Sequenced: sorted CD4+, CD8+, or CD8+CD57+ T cells (not recorded which) from PBMCs. The receptor set was obtained from a human donor with aplastic anemia.

The chain links TRBV15 to TRBJ2-3; D gene uncertain. From germline, CDR1 is LNHNV and CDR2 YYDKDF (reference sequence). The V end was cut by 6 bases, the J end by 3 bases, with 10 bases between. The CDR3 covers 13 residues. The CDR3 DNA sequence: TGTGCCACCAGTCCTACGTCAACAGATACGCAGTATTTT. Protein: CATSPTSTDTQYF.

The gene calls are TRBV29-1 and TRBJ2-7; 11 positions agree with TRBD2. The CDR3 consists of 13 residues. Germline-derived CDR1 and CDR2 are SQVTM and ANQGSEA. Trimming removed 4 bases from V and 4 bases from J; junction bases left unmatched: 3. The CDR3 nucleotides read TGCAGCGTTGGAACTAGCGGGAGTTACGAGCAGTACTTC. Amino acids: CSVGTSGSYEQYF.

The chain links TRBV7-9 to TRBJ2-7; 8 bases are a match to TRBD2. This CDR3 is 13 amino acids long. V gave up 5 bases and J gave up 3 bases; unmatched junction bases: 3. Germline CDR1 SEHNR, CDR2 FQNEAQ (reference sequence). CDR3 loop: CASSQLAVYEQYF. CDR3 nucleotide sequence: TGTGCCAGCAGCCAACTAGCGGTCTACGAGCAGTACTTC.

The chain recombines TRBV20-1 with TRBJ1-4, with 7 bases aligning to TRBD1. Germline-derived CDR1 and CDR2 are DFQATT and SNEGSKA (reference sequence). V was pared by 3 bases and J by 2 bases, with 9 bases of the junction left unmatched. This CDR3 is built from 16 residues. The CDR3 DNA reads TGCAGTGCTAGGGGCCTCACAGGGGACACTAATGAAAAACTGTTTTTT. Translating gives CSARGLTGDTNEKLFF.

This chain connects TRBV19 to TRBJ2-7; maybe TRBD2 (5 bases). The CDR3 is 13 residues long. Trimming pared 7 bases from V and 6 bases from J, leaving 16 bases between. Germline V gene sequence: CDR1 LNHDA, CDR2 SQIVND (reference sequence). CDR3 residues: CASKSGQLGEQYF. CDR3 in DNA: TGTGCCAGTAAGTCGGGTCAACTAGGCGAGCAGTACTTC. Complete variable domain (other parts from reference TRBV19 and TRBJ2-7): DGGITQSPKYLFRKEGQNVTLSCEQNLNHDAMYWYRQDPGQGLRLIYYSQIVNDFQKGDIAEGYSVSREKKESFPLTVTSAQKNPTAFYLCASKSGQLGEQYFGPGTRLTVT.

The CDR3 coding sequence is TGTGCCAGCAGTGAAGGTCTTCGCGGGAGAAACGAGCAGTACTTC. Amino acids: CASSEGLRGRNEQYF. The V call is TRBV2, the J call TRBJ2-7; 7 positions match TRBD2. There are 15 residues in the CDR3. Germline assignment: CDR1 SNHLY and CDR2 FYNNEI. Germline trimming cut 1 base from V and 5 bases from J; bases unmatched to any gene: 8. The full variable domain, rest sourced from reference TRBV2 and TRBJ2-7, is EPEVTQTPSHQVTQMGQEVILRCVPISNHLYFYWYRQILGQKVEFLVSFYNNEISEKSEIFDDQFSVERPDGSNFTLKIRSTKLEDSAMYFCASSEGLRGRNEQYFGPGTRLTVT.

V and J are TRBV5-1 and TRBJ2-7; 9 bases fit TRBD2. This CDR3 region has 15 residues. Germline V gene sequence: CDR1 SGHRS, CDR2 YFSETQ. V trimming: 4 bases; J trimming: 3 bases; junction bases outside the gene matches: 8. The DNA of the CDR3 is TGCGCCAGCAGCCCATGGACTAGCGATATCTACGAGCAGTACTTC. It is translated as CASSPWTSDIYEQYF.

The rearrangement uses TRBV24-1 and TRBJ2-3; D perhaps matches TRBD2 (6 bases). V shed 3 bases and J shed 6 bases, with 12 bases lying between them. This CDR3 contains 14 residues. Germline CDR1 KGHDR, CDR2 SFDVKD. This CDR3 reads CATSDRRLEDTQYF. The CDR3, as DNA: TGTGCCACCAGTGATCGACGACTAGAGGATACGCAGTATTTT.

The chain employs TRBV20-1 and TRBJ1-5; TRBD1 matches at 8 bases. The CDR3 loop spans 13 amino acids. Trimming cost V 6 bases and J 7 bases; bases outside gene matches: 8. Germline CDR1 DFQATT, CDR2 SNEGSKA (reference sequence). The CDR3 reads CSASGGEGQPQHF. As DNA, the CDR3 is TGCAGTGCGTCAGGGGGCGAGGGACAGCCCCAGCATTTT.

The V call is TRBV20-1, the J call TRBJ2-5; 8 bases agree with TRBD2. Germline CDR1 and CDR2: DFQATT and SNEGSKA (reference sequence). Trimming took 1 base from V and 1 from J; bases not matched to a gene: 5. CDR3 length: 15 residues. This CDR3 reads CSARADSGIQETQYF. Here the CDR3 DNA reads TGCAGTGCTAGAGCTGATAGCGGGATCCAAGAGACCCAGTACTTC.

The genes are TRBV10-3 and TRBJ1-1; TRBD1 might be the D (5 bases). Germline CDR1 and CDR2: ENHRY and SYGVKD. The CDR3 consists of 12 residues. V lost 5 bases, J lost 7 bases, and 11 bases lay in between. CDR3 sequence: CAISLGVIEAFF. The CDR3 region has the DNA TGTGCCATCAGTCTAGGGGTCATTGAAGCTTTCTTT.

V usage is TRBV11-3 and J usage is TRBJ2-1; 7 bases match TRBD2. This CDR3 has 14 residues. Looked up from germline, CDR1 is SGHNT and CDR2 is YENEEA. J was trimmed by 3 bases and V by 5 bases; bases with no gene match: 4. The CDR3 bases are TGTGCCAGCAGCCCCCAGCGGGGCTACAATGAGCAGTTCTTC. It translates to CASSPQRGYNEQFF.